Sequencing of this TCR beta chain was carried out in a study of Ad26.COV2.S vaccination and SARS-CoV-2 variants. At the level of the study: Recipients of Ad26.COV2.S got it intramuscularly, once or twice 56 days apart.

General observations from the study: Whether participants received vaccine or placebo, their non-spike TCR breadth was similar.

About this clone: Its target is unknown.

Treatment here: around 19 received Ad26.COV2.S at low or high dose, single or two shots; several received placebo; per-sample allocation not given. Day 63 after the first vaccine or placebo injection was the time point for sampling. Built on an Ad26 vector, the vaccine expressed Wuhan-strain SARS-CoV-2 spike. Sequenced by immunoSEQ multiplex PCR; TCRdb stores in-frame clones only, minus some. The table lists 430,000 or so clones, 89% of them singletons, with over 2.5% in the top ten. Looked up from germline, CDR1 is SGHDN and CDR2 is FVKESK. This CDR3 region has 16 residues. With 0 bases removed from V and 5 bases from J, the gap between germline ends came to 16 bases.

The receptor's source is a person between 18 and 59 years old who received the Ad26.COV2.S COVID-19 vaccine or a placebo. J is TRBJ2-5 and V is TRBV14, with D perhaps assigned TRBD1 or TRBD2 (5 bases each). The sample in question was peripheral blood, obtained in a trial of Ad26.COV2.S vaccine versus placebo. For the CDR3, the DNA is TGTGCCAGCAGCCAAGACCGCATTTGGGGGTGGGAGACCCAGTACTTC. Its protein is CASSQDRIWGWETQYF.